This TCR beta chain was recorded in a study of cytomegalovirus exposure and HLA in healthy donors. On this clone: No antigen is known for it. Sequence at one end of the junction differs from germline and may be a read error.

General study points: In a later analysis, common viral pathogens appeared linked to several of the most significant clusters.

The PCR employed 60 Vbeta primers together with 13 Jbeta primers. Repertoires were generated with immunoSEQ multiplex PCR, while TCRdb's copy carries only in-frame clones and drops some. The sample records roughly 100,000 clones, 55% to 75% being singletons. The germline V gene has CDR1 SEHNR and CDR2 FQNEAQ (reference sequence). This CDR3 region has 18 residues. The sequencing sample was made of PBMCs. The chain recombines TRBV7-9 with TRBJ2-1, with 13 bases lining up with TRBD2. The TCR originated in a woman aged 45-65 years in good health and CMV-seropositive. The CDR3 here is CSSSLTSRTSGSVNEQFF. The CDR3, as DNA: TGTTCCAGCAGCTTGACATCAAGGACTAGCGGGAGCGTCAATGAGCAGTTCTTC.